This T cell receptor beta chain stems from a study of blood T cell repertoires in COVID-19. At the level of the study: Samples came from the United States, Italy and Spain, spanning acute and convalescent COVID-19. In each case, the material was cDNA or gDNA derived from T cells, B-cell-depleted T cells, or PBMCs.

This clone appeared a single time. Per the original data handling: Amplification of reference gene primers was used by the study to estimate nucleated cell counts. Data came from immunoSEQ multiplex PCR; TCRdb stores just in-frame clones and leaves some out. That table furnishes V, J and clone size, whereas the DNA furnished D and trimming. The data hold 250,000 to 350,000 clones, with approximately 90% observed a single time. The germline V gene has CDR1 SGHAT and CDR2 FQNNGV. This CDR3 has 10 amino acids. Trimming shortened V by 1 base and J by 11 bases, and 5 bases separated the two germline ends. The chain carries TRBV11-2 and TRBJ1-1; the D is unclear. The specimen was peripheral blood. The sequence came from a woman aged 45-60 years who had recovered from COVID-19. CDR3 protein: CASSLGEAFF. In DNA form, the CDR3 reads TGTGCCAGCAGCTTAGGGGAGGCTTTCTTT.